This T cell receptor beta chain was obtained from a study of glioma-infiltrating T cells after dendritic cell vaccination. Turning to the study itself: Dendritic cell vaccination trial patients had either newly diagnosed or recurrent glioblastoma.

The assay was immunoSEQ multiplex PCR, and TCRdb's table has in-frame clones only and misses some. The sample records about 30,000 clones, 90% being singletons. Trimming stripped 4 bases from V and 5 bases from J, with 24 bases between. The CDR3 runs 17 residues. From germline, CDR1 is MNHNS and CDR2 SASEGT. The rearrangement uses TRBV6-1 and TRBJ2-7, with D possibly TRBD2 on 6 matching bases. The clonotype comes from a human donor with glioblastoma. This sample comprised blood, obtained before dendritic cell vaccination. CDR3 coding DNA: TGTGCCAGCAGTGTTTACAATCGGGACTCCATTCAGAACGAGCAGTACTTC. Amino acids: CASSVYNRDSIQNEQYF.